This T cell receptor (beta chain) is drawn from a study of T cell changes during pregnancy in multiple sclerosis. Assay used: immunoSEQ multiplex PCR; TCRdb lists only in-frame clones, some missing. The profile covers fewer than 140,000 clones, with about 90% appearing a single time and around 1.5% taken by the ten largest. The CDR3 totals 16 residues. Germline V gene sequence: CDR1 SNHLY, CDR2 FYNNEI. Trimming cost V 1 base and J 1 base, with 13 bases left between them. V usage is TRBV2 and J usage is TRBJ1-2; weak D call: TRBD1 (5 bases). The sample was peripheral blood, taken after pregnancy. The origin of this receptor is a female donor with multiple sclerosis, enrolled in a pregnancy study. CDR3 nucleotides: TGTGCCAGCAGTGAAGGCTGGGCAGGGATTAACTATGGCTACACCTTC. Translated: CASSEGWAGINYGYTF.